This entry describes one TCR beta chain. Its antigen has not been determined. No base quality information exists; no much larger clone differs at one position. The data were obtained in a study of Graves' ophthalmopathy and Graves' hyperthyroidism (dated by TCRdb to the late 2010s). About the investigation overall: Peripheral blood was collected at initial diagnosis, before any treatment. In total, 135 blood samples were TCR-sequenced: 43 ophthalmopathy, some 75 hyperthyroidism and approximately 17 hyperthyroidism-to-ophthalmopathy patients. The study used TCR beta repertoire signatures to distinguish Graves' ophthalmopathy from Graves' hyperthyroidism and to predict progression to ophthalmopathy. T-cell repertoires of thyroid tissue and blood were compared in over five hyperthyroidism patients. An independent validation cohort comprised under 20 hyperthyroidism patients and 15 to 17 patients who later progressed from hyperthyroidism to ophthalmopathy. Once sampling was done, hyperthyroidism patients were given methimazole at a starting dose of 30 mg daily, while ophthalmopathy patients were given high-dose intravenous methylprednisolone. A discovery set of 100 patients (43 ophthalmopathy, under 65 stable hyperthyroidism) was enrolled to explore V-J signatures distinguishing ophthalmopathy from hyperthyroidism. Study-wide conclusions, independent of this receptor: No statistical method was used to predetermine the sample size, and group allocation was not hidden from the investigators. Most expanded thyroid clonotypes with a frequency above 0.001 also appeared in blood, which suggests that blood repertoires may reflect the immune response in the thyroid. In validation, the model predicted ophthalmopathy progression with nearly 71% sensitivity and roughly 78% specificity; some 13 predicted patients were CT-confirmed with GO in a median of around 6 months. In cross-validation, the 13-signature model distinguished ophthalmopathy from stable hyperthyroidism with less than 90% sensitivity and 81.08% specificity, while in the test set the corresponding values were about 80% and 75%.

The ophthalmopathy patients had moderately to severely active disease, with a Clinical Activity Score of 3 or higher, a NOSPECS grade of 4 or higher, and a disease duration of less than 3 months. Patients with other autoimmune diseases, uncontrolled infections, pregnancy or lactation were excluded. Clinical symptoms, serum thyroxine, TRAb, thyroid ultrasound and orbital computed tomography were used for diagnosis. Ficoll-Paque density gradient centrifugation was used to isolate PBMCs from 8 to 10 ml of fresh peripheral blood. Trizol reagent was used to extract the total RNA, and its quality was then checked on an Agilent 2100 Bioanalyzer. Taken from cysteine to phenylalanine, the CDR3 has 14 residues. Left in the record is the CDR3 DNA by itself, 42 bases read in frame from the first base. V is clipped by 5 bases and J by 5 bases, and the sequence between their germline boundaries is 10 bases long. CDR1 and CDR2 are read off the germline V gene as SGHTA and FQGNSA.

For repertoire sequencing, the TCR beta CDR3 regions were amplified from RNA transcripts. HTBI primers and the Qiagen OneStep RT-PCR kit were used in a first-round RT-PCR, which was followed by a second-round multiplex PCR, size selection and purification. The libraries underwent paired-end sequencing with 100 bp reads on an Illumina HiSeq2000. The authors' analysis ran thus. SOAPnuke was used for read processing, and reads with adapters, uncalled bases, a mean Phred below 15, or no exact constant-primer or identifier match were discarded. High-quality paired reads were merged with COPE v1.2.5. Clonotypes were defined as unique nucleotide sequences and were aligned to IMGT TRB V, D and J references using MiTCR v1.1. Analysis was restricted to V-J combinations with a frequency above 0.0001, which covered roughly 99% of repertoires. A TCR clonal expansion and chaos score per V-J combination was defined as the ratio of F50 clonal expansion to chaos observed in the TCRdist matrix. Welch's t-statistics and random forest were used to narrow the features down to 10 to 15 V-J combinations, which were then fed into a naive Bayes classifier. The similarity between thyroid and blood repertoires was quantified using the Morisita-Horn index. TCRdb passed the public sequencing reads through fastp at Q25 and MiXCR, retaining productive beta sequences. Rows are combined by CDR3 protein, so each entry shows the most common genes and DNA. TCRdb's processing, not the authors' own work, is the source of the V and J calls. This sample gives 600,000 to 950,000 distinct CDR3 sequences in total; roughly 40% of them show up just once. 44% of the sample is held by the ten biggest clonotypes.

Sequences were obtained from peripheral blood. The V gene is TRBV7-2 and the J gene is TRBJ1-6; the D gene assignment is ambiguous. The sequence derives from an adult man with Graves' ophthalmopathy. CDR3 reads: CASSQYGDNSPLHF. The bases read TGTGCCAGCAGCCAATACGGGGATAATTCACCCCTCCACTTT.